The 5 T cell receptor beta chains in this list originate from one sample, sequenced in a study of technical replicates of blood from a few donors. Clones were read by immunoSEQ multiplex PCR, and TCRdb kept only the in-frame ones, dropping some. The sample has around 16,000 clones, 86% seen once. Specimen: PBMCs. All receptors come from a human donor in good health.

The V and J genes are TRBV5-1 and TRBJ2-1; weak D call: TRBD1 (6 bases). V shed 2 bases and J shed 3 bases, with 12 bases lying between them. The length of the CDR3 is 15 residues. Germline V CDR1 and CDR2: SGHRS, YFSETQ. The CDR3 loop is CASSLTGSLYNEQFF. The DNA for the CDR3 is TGCGCCAGCAGCTTAACAGGGTCACTCTACAATGAGCAGTTCTTC.

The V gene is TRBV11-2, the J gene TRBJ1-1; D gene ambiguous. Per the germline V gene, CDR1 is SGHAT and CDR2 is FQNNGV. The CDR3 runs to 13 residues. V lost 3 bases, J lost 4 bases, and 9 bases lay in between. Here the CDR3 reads CASSFGEGTEAFF. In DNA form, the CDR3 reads TGTGCCAGCAGCTTTGGGGAGGGCACTGAAGCTTTCTTT.

The CDR3 spells CASSLAGGTDTQYF. The CDR3 bases are TGTGCCAGCAGCTTAGCGGGAGGCACAGATACGCAGTATTTT. The V gene is TRBV5-4, the J gene TRBJ2-3; 8 nucleotides agree with TRBD2. The germline gives CDR1 SGHNT, CDR2 YYREEE (reference sequence). This CDR3 has 14 residues. The V segment lost 2 bases and the J segment 1 base; nucleotides outside the gene matches: 0.

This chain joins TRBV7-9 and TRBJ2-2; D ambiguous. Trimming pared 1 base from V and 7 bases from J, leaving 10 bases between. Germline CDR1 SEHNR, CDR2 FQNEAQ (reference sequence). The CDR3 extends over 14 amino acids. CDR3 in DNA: TGTGCCAGCAGCTTAGACCTATCTTACGGGGAGCTGTTTTTT. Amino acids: CASSLDLSYGELFF.

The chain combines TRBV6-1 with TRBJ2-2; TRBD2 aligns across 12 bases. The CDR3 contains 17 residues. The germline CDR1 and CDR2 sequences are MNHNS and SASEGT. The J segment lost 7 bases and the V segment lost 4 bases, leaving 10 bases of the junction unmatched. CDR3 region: CASSAVLAGGRGGELFF. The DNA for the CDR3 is TGTGCCAGCAGTGCCGTTCTAGCGGGAGGGCGCGGCGGGGAGCTGTTTTTT.